This T cell receptor beta chain was sequenced for a study of shared clonotypes between healthy human individuals. Germline V gene data show CDR1 as ENHRY and CDR2 as SYGVKD. This CDR3 spans 18 amino acids. Losses at the gene ends were 2 bases for V and 0 bases for J; bases not matched to a gene: 12. Produced via immunoSEQ multiplex PCR; TCRdb's table is partial and in-frame only. This table has millions of clones, about 95% appearing once. The chain has TRBV10-3 and TRBJ1-1; the match to TRBD1 covers 7 bases. The sequence was collected from a man between 18 and 29 years old in good health. Sequenced sample: naive CD4+ T cells sorted from blood. As to subset: CD45RA+ positively selected. For the CDR3, the DNA is TGTGCCATCAGTGAGAGACAGGGCCGAGCCGAAATGAACACTGAAGCTTTCTTT. Residues: CAISERQGRAEMNTEAFF.